This passage covers 24 T cell receptor beta chains from one sample sequenced in a study of long-term antiretroviral therapy in people with HIV. Samples were assayed with immunoSEQ v3.0 at survey level. The repertoire was sequenced with immunoSEQ multiplex PCR; TCRdb's copy has only in-frame clones and lacks some. The sample consists of more than 25,000 clones, roughly 87% of them appearing once. The sequencing here drew on unsorted PBMCs, taken 2 years after starting antiretroviral therapy. The receptors stem from a man over 45 with HIV.

Only one count was recorded for this clone. The chain employs TRBV27 and TRBJ2-6; TRBD1 agrees at 7 bases. The CDR3 runs to 17 residues. CDR1 is MNHEY and CDR2 is SMNVEV in the germline V gene (reference sequence). The V segment lost 7 bases and the J segment 0 bases; nucleotides outside the gene matches: 9. This chain's CDR3 is CASTRTGFSSGANVLTF. CDR3 DNA sequence: TGTGCCAGCACGCGGACAGGATTCAGCTCTGGGGCCAACGTCCTGACTTTC.

The V call is TRBV18, the J call TRBJ2-7, with D possibly being TRBD2 (5 bases). V dropped 2 bases and J dropped 2 bases, with 28 bases sitting between them. The CDR3 loop spans 20 amino acids. Germline loops: CDR1 KGHSH, CDR2 LQKENI. The CDR3 spells CASSPRVEPNQRRPPYEQYF. CDR3 sequence (DNA): TGTGCCAGCTCACCAAGAGTGGAGCCTAATCAGCGGCGACCGCCCTACGAGCAGTACTTC.

The chain uses TRBV18 and TRBJ2-3, with TRBD1 matching 11 bases. The V gene's germline CDR1 is KGHSH and CDR2 LQKENI. This CDR3 comprises 14 residues. Unmatched junction bases numbered 0, after V lost 4 bases and J lost 3 bases. The CDR3 region is CASSRDRGTDTQYF. The CDR3 coding sequence is TGTGCCAGCTCACGGGACAGGGGGACAGATACGCAGTATTTT.

The chain joins TRBV28 to TRBJ1-1; D is unresolved. V was pared by 6 bases and J by 3 bases, with 14 bases between. CDR3 length equals 14 residues. In germline, CDR1 is MDHEN, CDR2 SYDVKM. CDR3 in amino acids: CASRPGLGDTEAFF. CDR3 bases: TGTGCCAGCAGACCTGGACTTGGGGACACTGAAGCTTTCTTT.

V is TRBV2 and J is TRBJ1-1, with D perhaps matching TRBD1 (6 bases). This CDR3 has 15 residues. CDR1 SNHLY and CDR2 FYNNEI come from the germline V gene. V gave up 1 base and J gave up 4 bases, with 13 bases separating them. CDR3 in amino acids: CASSEERGHLTEAFF. The CDR3 DNA reads as TGTGCCAGCAGTGAAGAGAGGGGACACCTCACTGAAGCTTTCTTT.

This clone was seen just once. The gene calls are TRBV4-3 and TRBJ1-1; possible D gene TRBD1, 5 bases. In germline, CDR1 is LGHNA, CDR2 YSLEER. CDR3 size: 14 residues. V lost 1 base and J lost 6, with 12 bases in between. The CDR3 here is CASSQVFRVAEAFF. DNA of the CDR3: TGCGCCAGCAGCCAAGTATTCAGGGTCGCTGAAGCTTTCTTT.

This chain joins TRBV19 and TRBJ2-1, with 8 bases aligning to TRBD2. This CDR3 has 15 amino acids. With 4 bases clipped from V and 5 bases from J, the junction kept 7 bases outside the gene matches. Per the germline V gene, CDR1 is LNHDA and CDR2 is SQIVND (reference sequence). CDR3 in amino acids: CASSTAGTRDNEQFF. As DNA, the CDR3 is TGTGCCAGTAGTACAGCCGGGACTAGGGACAATGAGCAGTTCTTC.

This clone was observed a few times. The V and J genes are TRBV5-4 and TRBJ1-2; D perhaps matches TRBD1 (6 bases). Trimming stripped 3 bases from V and 3 bases from J, with 12 bases between. The CDR3 is made up of 14 amino acids. Germline V gene data show CDR1 as SGHNT and CDR2 as YYREEE (reference sequence). CDR3 bases: TGTGCCAGCAGCTCGACAGGAGCCCACTATGGCTACACCTTC. As protein: CASSSTGAHYGYTF. Full variable domain (missing parts from reference TRBV5-4 and TRBJ1-2): ETGVTQSPTHLIKTRGQQVTLRCSSQSGHNTVSWYQQALGQGPQFIFQYYREEENGRGNFPPRFSGLQFPNYSSELNVNALELDDSALYLCASSSTGAHYGYTFGSGTRLTVV.

This chain links TRBV2 with TRBJ2-1; 11 nucleotides agree with TRBD2. Germline trimming cut 6 bases from V and 4 bases from J; bases unmatched to any gene: 5. Per germline, CDR1 SNHLY and CDR2 FYNNEI. The CDR3 is made up of 15 amino acids. The CDR3 DNA reads TGTGCCAGCAGCCGGGGACTAGCGGTGTACAATGAGCAGTTCTTC. It is translated as CASSRGLAVYNEQFF.

The chain couples TRBV14 to TRBJ2-7; D may be TRBD2 (6 bases). V shed 3 bases and J shed 0 bases, with 12 bases lying between them. The CDR3 contains 15 residues. Germline assignment: CDR1 SGHDN and CDR2 FVKESK. The CDR3 coding sequence is TGTGCCAGCAGCCAGGAAGCGGGTAACTCCTACGAGCAGTACTTC. Encoded protein: CASSQEAGNSYEQYF.

The V and J genes are TRBV4-3 and TRBJ1-4; 7 bases are a match to TRBD1. The CDR3 consists of 15 residues. Germline CDR1 reads LGHNA; CDR2 reads YSLEER. Trimming took 1 base from V and 7 from J; bases not matched to a gene: 6. CDR3 coding DNA: TGCGCCAGCAGCCAAGGTACAGGGGTCAGTGAAAAACTGTTTTTT. It specifies CASSQGTGVSEKLFF.

The V gene is TRBV28, the J gene TRBJ1-2; D remains unclear. The CDR3 contains 12 residues. Germline V gene sequence: CDR1 MDHEN, CDR2 SYDVKM. Trimming took 2 bases from V and 6 from J, leaving 7 bases between them. The chain's CDR3 is CASSLRGNGYTF. CDR3 sequence (DNA): TGTGCCAGCAGTTTACGAGGGAATGGCTACACCTTC.

The chain couples TRBV5-1 to TRBJ2-5; TRBD2 might be the D (6 bases). This CDR3 region has 14 residues. Germline CDR1 and CDR2: SGHRS and YFSETQ. The V and J ends lost 2 bases and 2 bases respectively, with 10 bases between them. Written as DNA, the CDR3 is TGCGCCAGCAGCTTCGGGGGAGAACAAGAGACCCAGTACTTC. This sequence encodes CASSFGGEQETQYF.

J is TRBJ2-1 and V is TRBV5-1; perhaps TRBD2 as D (6 bases). The CDR3 sequence is 15 residues long. With 1 base removed from V and 5 bases from J, the gap between germline ends came to 13 bases. The germline gives CDR1 SGHRS, CDR2 YFSETQ. The CDR3 DNA follows: TGCGCCAGCAGCTTGACGGGAGAGGTTCACAATGAGCAGTTCTTC. Its protein product is CASSLTGEVHNEQFF.

V and J are TRBV6-1 and TRBJ1-5; D gene ambiguous. V was cut by 0 bases and J by 0 bases, with 12 bases left in between. In germline, CDR1 is MNHNS, CDR2 SASEGT. The CDR3 runs 17 residues. The CDR3 nucleotides are TGTGCCAGCAGTGAAGCGGGAGGACCTTATAGCAATCAGCCCCAGCATTTT. Translating it yields CASSEAGGPYSNQPQHF.

This chain uses TRBV5-1 with TRBJ2-5; 8 positions match TRBD2. V shed 4 bases and J 7 bases; nucleotides not matched to a gene: 6. CDR1 SGHRS and CDR2 YFSETQ come from the germline V gene. The CDR3 sequence is 13 residues long. The CDR3 DNA follows: TGCGCCAGCAGCCCGGGAGGGGATGGGACCCAGTACTTC. It codes for CASSPGGDGTQYF.

The rearrangement links TRBV5-1 to TRBJ1-1, with a tentative D call TRBD1 (6 bases). Germline lookup yields CDR1 SGHRS and CDR2 YFSETQ. This CDR3 comprises 15 residues. V was cut by 3 bases and J by 0 bases, with 12 bases left in between. The CDR3 protein is CASSWTGGVNTEAFF. As DNA, the CDR3 is TGCGCCAGCAGCTGGACGGGGGGCGTGAACACTGAAGCTTTCTTT.

The V call is TRBV10-3, the J call TRBJ2-5; D remains ambiguous. Germline CDR1 reads ENHRY; CDR2 reads SYGVKD. V was cut by 3 bases and J by 1 base, with 6 bases left in between. This CDR3 has 13 residues. The CDR3 is CAISDTVQETQYF. Here the CDR3 DNA reads TGTGCCATCAGTGACACCGTCCAAGAGACCCAGTACTTC.

This clone was seen a single time. This chain joins TRBV5-1 and TRBJ2-1; D is undetermined. The CDR3 has 15 amino acids. Germline V gives CDR1 SGHRS, CDR2 YFSETQ. The ends were cut back, 0 bases at V and 0 bases at J, with 7 bases in the middle. CDR3 loop: CASSLVRSSYNEQFF. The CDR3 nucleotides are TGCGCCAGCAGCTTGGTCCGGAGCTCCTACAATGAGCAGTTCTTC.

J is TRBJ1-1 and V is TRBV7-8; 7 nucleotides line up with TRBD1. CDR1 and CDR2 (germline): SGHVS, FQNEAQ. V shed 5 bases and J 2 bases; nucleotides not matched to a gene: 11. The CDR3 totals 16 residues. The chain's CDR3 is CASSRYGDSSNTEAFF. The CDR3, as DNA: TGTGCCAGCAGCCGTTATGGGGACAGCTCCAACACTGAAGCTTTCTTT. The full variable domain, with the rest looked up from reference TRBV7-8 and TRBJ1-1, is GAGVSQSPRYKVAKRGQDVALRCDPISGHVSLFWYQQALGQGPEFLTYFQNEAQLDKSGLPSDRFFAERPEGSVSTLKIQRTQQEDSAVYLCASSRYGDSSNTEAFFGQGTRLTVV.

This clone was seen a few times. V gene TRBV10-1 combines with J gene TRBJ2-1; D is possibly TRBD2 (6 bases). The CDR3 has 14 residues. Trimming took off 3 bases at V and 10 bases at J, with 16 bases between the two ends. Per germline, CDR1 WNHNN and CDR2 SYGVQD (reference sequence). CDR3 loop: CASSDRRESVEQFF. CDR3 coding DNA: TGCGCCAGCAGTGACAGGCGGGAATCGGTCGAGCAGTTCTTC.

The rearrangement joins TRBV4-1 to TRBJ1-1; weak D call: TRBD1 (5 bases). The germline gives CDR1 MGHRA, CDR2 YSYEKL. V was pared by 3 bases and J by 4 bases, with 15 bases between. This CDR3 has 15 amino acids. CDR3 region: CASSQSAGLRTEAFF. CDR3 bases: TGCGCCAGCAGCCAGAGCGCAGGGCTCCGCACTGAAGCTTTCTTT.

The chain recombines TRBV7-6 with TRBJ2-1; D unclear. The germline CDR1 and CDR2 sequences are SGHVS and FNYEAQ. The CDR3 consists of 15 residues. Trimming took off 5 bases at V and 4 bases at J, with 15 bases between the two ends. The CDR3 DNA reads as TGTGCCAGCAGCCCATCTCGAGGCTCATACAATGAGCAGTTCTTC. Its protein is CASSPSRGSYNEQFF. Full variable domain (remainder filled in from reference TRBV7-6 and TRBJ2-1): GAGVSQSPRYKVTKRGQDVALRCDPISGHVSLYWYRQALGQGPEFLTYFNYEAQQDKSGLPNDRFSAERPEGSISTLTIQRTEQRDSAMYRCASSPSRGSYNEQFFGPGTRLTVL.

V usage is TRBV19 and J usage is TRBJ2-7; 9 positions agree with TRBD1. The V and J ends lost 1 base and 2 bases, in that order; junction bases with no gene match: 3. This CDR3 is built from 15 residues. CDR1 and CDR2 (germline): LNHDA, SQIVND (reference sequence). Here the CDR3 DNA reads TGTGCCAGTAGTATAGGAGACAGGGGGGCCTACGAGCAGTACTTC. It yields the protein CASSIGDRGAYEQYF.